This T cell receptor beta chain appears in the sequencing data of a study of T cell clones after liver transplantation. Clones were sequenced by immunoSEQ multiplex PCR, and TCRdb holds only the in-frame ones, with some missing. In the table there are roughly 73,000 clones, 75% to 90% of which are singletons. CDR1 is SGHTA and CDR2 is FQGTGA in the germline V gene. The V and J ends lost 5 bases and 14 bases respectively, with 24 bases between them. The CDR3 loop spans 14 amino acids. V and J are TRBV7-3 and TRBJ1-2, with a tentative D call TRBD1 (6 bases). The clonotype originates from a human donor who received a liver transplant. Source: CD4+ T cells from blood, taken before liver transplant. The CDR3 nucleotides are TGTGCCAGCAGCCAGGGGCCGGACAGCCCTTCTAGGACCTTC. Residues: CASSQGPDSPSRTF.